This T cell receptor beta chain was captured in a study of blood T cell repertoires in COVID-19. Turning to the study itself: COVID-19 samples from acute and convalescent phases originated in the United States, Italy and Spain.

CDR3 length: 15 residues. Germline V lookup: CDR1 KGHSH, CDR2 LQKENI. V gave up 1 base and J gave up 4 bases, with 10 bases separating them. TCRdb keeps only in-frame clones here, not all; method: immunoSEQ multiplex PCR. Of more than 300,000 clones listed, around 86% are singletons. This clone was detected only a few times. The V call is TRBV18, the J call TRBJ1-4; D may be TRBD1 (6 bases). The clonotype was recovered from a woman in her fifties or sixties with acute or convalescent COVID-19. The material sequenced was peripheral blood. CDR3 DNA: TGTGCCAGCTCACCACAGGACAGCCTTAATGAAAAACTGTTTTTT. Protein sequence: CASSPQDSLNEKLFF.